The rows below give T cell receptor beta chains drawn from one sample of a study of T cells in Graves' hyperthyroidism and ophthalmopathy. TCRdb used MiXCR to reprocess the multiplex PCR reads, holding one entry per CDR3 protein. This sample has some 580,000 distinct CDR3 sequences; more than 15% occur once, and the top ten carry 2.5% to 4%. The sample was blood. These TCRs come from a woman aged 40 to 55 with Graves' ophthalmopathy. Each CDR3 is given with its conserved first and last residue. D genes are given only for firm matches. A clone size is listed for some rows: how often the clone was seen (once, few, many), or a class if it is expanded.

few | TRBJ1-2 | NA | TRBV5-1 | CASSLSMGTGGYTF | TGCGCCAGCAGCCTTTCTATGGGAACTGGTGGCTACACCTTC
few | TRBJ2-5 | TRBD2 | TRBV20-1 | CSARAGTSGRAGETQYF | TGCAGTGCTAGAGCCGGGACTAGCGGGAGGGCGGGAGAGACCCAGTACTTC
many | TRBJ2-5 | TRBD1 | TRBV28 | CASRQGGTGVETQYF | TGTGCCAGCAGACAGGGGGGGACAGGGGTGGAGACCCAGTACTTC
many | TRBJ1-5 | NA | TRBV20-1 | CSARVGTFRSNQPQHF | TGCAGTGCTAGAGTTGGGACATTTCGGAGCAATCAGCCCCAGCATTTT
many | TRBJ2-5 | NA | TRBV3-1 | CASRTTGSQETQYF | TGTGCCAGCAGGACCACAGGGAGCCAAGAGACCCAGTACTTC
many | TRBJ2-1 | TRBD2 | TRBV20-1 | CSAAPGTSGTYNEQFF | TGCAGTGCTGCCCCGGGGACTAGCGGAACCTACAATGAGCAGTTCTTC
NA | TRBJ1-3 | NA | TRBV20-1 | CSANGAGFASGNTIYF | TGCAGTGCTAATGGAGCGGGGTTTGCCTCTGGAAACACCATATATTTT
many | TRBJ2-7 | NA | TRBV18 | CASSPADREGEQYF | TGTGCCAGCTCACCGGCGGACAGGGAGGGCGAGCAGTACTTC
NA | TRBJ2-3 | NA | TRBV7-9 | CASSSGDRATDTQYF | TGTGCCAGCAGCTCTGGGGATCGGGCCACAGATACGCAGTATTTT
NA | TRBJ2-1 | NA | TRBV5-1 | CASSPGSWGAEQFF | TGCGCCAGCAGCCCGGGGTCGTGGGGCGCTGAGCAGTTCTTC
many | TRBJ1-1 | NA | TRBV11-2 | CASSRGGPLAFF | TGTGCCAGCAGCCGGGGAGGACCCCTAGCTTTCTTT
NA | TRBJ2-3 | TRBD2 | TRBV5-1 | CASSLPGRGADTQYF | TGTGCCAGCAGCTTGCCGGGACGGGGGGCAGATACGCAGTATTTT
NA | TRBJ2-7 | NA | TRBV28 | CASSTFTGSHEQYF | TGTGCCAGCAGTACTTTCACAGGGTCACACGAGCAGTACTTC
NA | TRBJ1-6 | NA | TRBV7-3 | CASSNGAGSPLHF | TGTGCCAGCAGCAACGGGGCGGGTTCACCCCTCCACTTT
many | TRBJ2-5 | NA | TRBV2 | CASRVGATSFQETQYF | TGTGCCAGCAGAGTCGGGGCGACATCATTCCAAGAGACCCAGTACTTC
NA | TRBJ2-1 | NA | TRBV28 | CASSPIGDNEQFF | TGTGCCAGCAGTCCTATCGGAGACAATGAGCAGTTCTTC
few | TRBJ2-2 | NA | TRBV7-8 | CASSPWAKTNTGELFF | TGTGCCAGCAGCCCTTGGGCTAAAACTAACACCGGGGAGCTGTTTTTT
many | TRBJ1-6 | NA | TRBV28 | CASSWGRNYNSPLHF | TGTGCCAGCAGTTGGGGACGGAACTATAATTCACCCCTCCACTTT
many | TRBJ2-1 | NA | TRBV7-9 | CASRSGANEQFF | TGTGCCAGCAGGTCAGGAGCCAATGAGCAGTTCTTC
NA | TRBJ2-7 | NA | TRBV20-1 | CSARSPGQRARGEQYF | TGCAGTGCTAGGAGCCCCGGACAGAGGGCTCGAGGCGAGCAGTACTTC
many | TRBJ2-7 | NA | TRBV12-3/TRBV12-4 | CASRELGHTEQYF | TGTGCCAGCCGCGAACTGGGGCATACCGAGCAGTACTTC
NA | TRBJ2-5 | TRBD2 | TRBV18 | CASSPPTGGARETQYF | TGTGCCAGCTCACCACCGACCGGGGGGGCCCGAGAGACCCAGTACTTC
few | TRBJ2-5 | NA | TRBV12-5 | CASGLVLFLYF | TGTGCTAGTGGTTTGGTCCTTTTTTTGTACTTC
few | TRBJ1-1 | NA | TRBV20-1 | CSASPRTDNTEAFF | TGCAGTGCTAGCCCCCGGACGGATAACACTGAAGCTTTCTTT
few | TRBJ2-7 | NA | TRBV6-5 | CASSYSRSGGTYEQYF | TGTGCCAGCAGTTACTCGAGGTCCGGCGGTACCTACGAGCAGTACTTC
few | TRBJ2-1 | NA | TRBV27 | CASSLRWLYNEQFF | TGTGCCAGCAGTTTGAGGTGGCTTTACAATGAGCAGTTCTTC
many | TRBJ1-1 | NA | TRBV7-9 | CASSLTRGSTEAFF | TGTGCCAGCAGCTTAACACGGGGGAGCACTGAAGCTTTCTTT
NA | TRBJ1-2 | TRBD1 | TRBV5-1 | CASSSGTGQATYGYTF | TGCGCCAGCAGCTCCGGGACAGGACAAGCCACTTATGGCTACACCTTC
many | TRBJ2-7 | TRBD1 | TRBV5-1 | CASSLGGGEDEQYF | TGCGCCAGCAGCTTGGGAGGGGGCGAGGACGAGCAGTACTTC
many | TRBJ2-3 | NA | TRBV11-1 | CASSLNIQGTDTQYF | TGTGCCAGCAGCTTAAATATCCAGGGGACAGATACGCAGTATTTT
NA | TRBJ2-1 | TRBD2 | TRBV24-1 | CATSDLPGTSGTPSYNEQFF | TGTGCCACCAGTGATTTACCTGGGACTAGCGGGACCCCCTCCTACAATGAGCAGTTCTTC
NA | TRBJ1-5 | TRBD1 | TRBV20-1 | CSARDTGEEQPQHF | TGCAGTGCTAGAGATACAGGGGAAGAACAGCCCCAGCATTTT
once | TRBJ2-3 | TRBD2 | TRBV20-1 | CSATPGLAGVMDTQYF | TGCAGTGCTACTCCGGGACTAGCGGGGGTAATGGATACGCAGTATTTT
many | TRBJ1-1 | TRBD1 | TRBV4-2 | CASSRDVGTGESEAFF | TGTGCCAGCAGCCGAGACGTAGGGACAGGGGAATCTGAAGCTTTCTTT
NA | TRBJ1-6 | NA | TRBV6-1 | CASSDRQAYNSPLHF | TGTGCCAGCAGTGATAGACAAGCCTATAATTCACCCCTCCACTTT
many | TRBJ1-5 | NA | TRBV12-3/TRBV12-4 | CASSFQVSNQPQHF | TGTGCCAGCAGTTTTCAGGTTAGCAATCAGCCCCAGCATTTT
NA | TRBJ1-2 | NA | TRBV7-9 | CASSHPGAYGYTF | TGTGCCAGCAGCCATCCGGGAGCCTATGGCTACACCTTC
NA | TRBJ1-1 | NA | TRBV20-1 | CSARKGSLTAEAFF | TGCAGTGCTAGAAAGGGGTCCCTCACCGCTGAAGCTTTCTTT
NA | TRBJ2-1 | NA | TRBV19 | CASSRGTRQGSYNEQFF | TGTGCCAGTAGTAGAGGGACCCGGCAAGGCTCCTACAATGAGCAGTTCTTC
NA | TRBJ2-3 | TRBD1 | TRBV3-1 | CASSPGAGGALSTQYF | TGTGCCAGCAGCCCCGGGGCAGGGGGCGCATTAAGTACGCAGTATTTT
few | TRBJ1-4 | TRBD1 | TRBV12-3/TRBV12-4 | CASSFSGTGYEKLFF | TGTGCCAGCAGTTTTTCCGGGACAGGGTATGAAAAACTGTTTTTT
few | TRBJ1-2 | TRBD1 | TRBV30 | CAWSKPGATGGAEGGGYTF | TGTGCCTGGAGCAAACCCGGTGCGACAGGGGGCGCCGAGGGTGGTGGCTACACCTTC